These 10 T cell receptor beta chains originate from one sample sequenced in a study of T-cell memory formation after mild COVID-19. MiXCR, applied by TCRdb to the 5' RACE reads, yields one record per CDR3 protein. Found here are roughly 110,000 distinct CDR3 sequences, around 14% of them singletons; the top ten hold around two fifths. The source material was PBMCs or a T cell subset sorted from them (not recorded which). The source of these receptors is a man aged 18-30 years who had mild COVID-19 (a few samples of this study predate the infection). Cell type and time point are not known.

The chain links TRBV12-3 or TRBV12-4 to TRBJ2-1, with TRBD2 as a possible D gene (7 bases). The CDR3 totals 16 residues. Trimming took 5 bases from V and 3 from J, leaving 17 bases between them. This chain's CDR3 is CASSPVGGPSYNEQFF. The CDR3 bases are TGTGCCAGCAGTCCCGTGGGGGGGCCGAGCTACAATGAGCAGTTCTTC.

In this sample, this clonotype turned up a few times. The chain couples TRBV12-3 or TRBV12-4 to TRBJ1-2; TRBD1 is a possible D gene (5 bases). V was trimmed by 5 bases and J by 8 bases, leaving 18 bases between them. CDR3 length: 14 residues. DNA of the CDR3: TGTGCCAGCAGTGCTCAGATAGGGGATAGAGGCTACACCTTC. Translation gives CASSAQIGDRGYTF.

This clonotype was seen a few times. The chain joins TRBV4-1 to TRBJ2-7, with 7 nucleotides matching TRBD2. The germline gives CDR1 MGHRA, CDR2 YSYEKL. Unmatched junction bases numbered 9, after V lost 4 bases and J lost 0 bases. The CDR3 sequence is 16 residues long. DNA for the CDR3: TGCGCCAGCAGCCGCTTCGCTAGCGGAAACTCCTACGAGCAGTACTTC. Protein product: CASSRFASGNSYEQYF.

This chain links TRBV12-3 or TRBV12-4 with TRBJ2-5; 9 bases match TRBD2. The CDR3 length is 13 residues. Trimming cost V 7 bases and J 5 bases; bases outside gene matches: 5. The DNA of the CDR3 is TGTGCCAGCATAGCGGGGGACGAGGAGACCCAGTACTTC. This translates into CASIAGDEETQYF.

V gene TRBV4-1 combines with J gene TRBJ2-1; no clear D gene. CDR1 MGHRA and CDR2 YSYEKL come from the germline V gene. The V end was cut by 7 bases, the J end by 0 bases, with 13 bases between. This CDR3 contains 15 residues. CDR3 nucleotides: TGCGCCAGCAAGAACCTTCGAAGCTCCTACAATGAGCAGTTCTTC. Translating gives CASKNLRSSYNEQFF.

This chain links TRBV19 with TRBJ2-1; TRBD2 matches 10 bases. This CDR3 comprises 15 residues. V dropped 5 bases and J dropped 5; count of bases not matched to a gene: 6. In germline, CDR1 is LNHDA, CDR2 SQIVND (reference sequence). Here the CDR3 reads CASSAIAGGHNEQFF. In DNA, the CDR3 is TGTGCCAGTAGTGCCATAGCGGGGGGCCACAATGAGCAGTTCTTC.

DNA for the CDR3: TGTGCCAGCAGTCCCTTGACAGGGTCGGTTCAGCCCCAGCATTTT. Protein product: CASSPLTGSVQPQHF. This chain uses TRBV27 with TRBJ1-5, with TRBD1 matching 7 bases. The CDR3 totals 15 residues. Per the germline V gene, CDR1 is MNHEY and CDR2 is SMNVEV (reference sequence). Trimming removed 5 bases from V and 6 bases from J; junction bases left unmatched: 10.

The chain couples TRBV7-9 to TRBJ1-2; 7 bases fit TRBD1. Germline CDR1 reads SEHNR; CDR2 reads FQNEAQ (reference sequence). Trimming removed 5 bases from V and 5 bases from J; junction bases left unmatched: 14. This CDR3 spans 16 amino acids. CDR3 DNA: TGTGCCAGCAGCCTAAACCCGGGACAGATCTTATATGGCTACACCTTC. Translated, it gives CASSLNPGQILYGYTF.

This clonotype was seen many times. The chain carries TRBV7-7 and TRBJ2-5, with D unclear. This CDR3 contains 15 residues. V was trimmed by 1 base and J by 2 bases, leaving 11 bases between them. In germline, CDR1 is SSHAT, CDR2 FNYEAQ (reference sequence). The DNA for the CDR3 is TGTGCCAGCAGCTTAGAACCGGTCAATCAAGAGACCCAGTACTTC. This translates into CASSLEPVNQETQYF.

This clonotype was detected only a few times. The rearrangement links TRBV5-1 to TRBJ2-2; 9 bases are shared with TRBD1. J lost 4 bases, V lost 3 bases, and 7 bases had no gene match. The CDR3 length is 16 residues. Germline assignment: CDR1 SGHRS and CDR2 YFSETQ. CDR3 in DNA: TGCGCCAGCAGCTGGGAAACAGGGGGCAGCACCGGGGAGCTGTTTTTT. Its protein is CASSWETGGSTGELFF.